This TCR beta chain was recorded in a study of blood T cell repertoires in COVID-19. The wider study: Italy, Spain and the United States were the sources of the convalescent and acute COVID-19 samples. From T cells, B-cell-depleted T cells, or PBMCs came the material, which was cDNA or gDNA.

Some clones are missing from TCRdb's copy, which holds only in-frame ones; the method was immunoSEQ multiplex PCR. This table holds 120,000 to 150,000 clones, 79% found once. Input material: peripheral blood. The TCR sequence derives from a man in his sixties with acute or convalescent COVID-19.

The CDR3 DNA is TGTGCCAGCTCTCACGGACAGTTAAATTCACCCCTCCACTTT. It yields the protein CASSHGQLNSPLHF. J is TRBJ1-6 and V is TRBV18; a possible D gene is TRBD1 (6 bases). Germline CDR1 KGHSH, CDR2 LQKENI. This CDR3 spans 14 amino acids. V lost 6 bases and J 7 bases, leaving 13 bases between the germline ends.